The 14 T cell receptor beta chains below all came from one sample that was sequenced in a study of vaccination and CD4 T cells after COVID-19. The assay that was used to sequence DNA from cultured CD4+ T cells was the Oncomine TCR Beta short-read assay. TCRdb itself ran the PCR reads through MiXCR, one entry per CDR3 protein. The sample yields about 10,000 distinct CDR3 sequences, over 25% seen once. Treatment of the sample: approximately 9-day PBMC culture with coronavirus spike peptide pools or control peptides (ViraFEST assay). These receptors have no identified antigens. Sequences were derived from CD4+ T cells from blood, cultured in vitro, sampled after SARS-CoV-2 vaccination. The origin of the receptors is a human donor who had recovered from COVID-19.

The chain has TRBV6-2 or TRBV6-3 and TRBJ2-4; 7 bases fit TRBD2. J gave up 10 bases and V 6 bases, and 3 bases lay outside the gene matches. The germline V gene encodes CDR1 MNHEY and CDR2 SVGEGT. This CDR3 comprises 11 residues. In DNA, the CDR3 is TGTGCCAGCAGCCCCGGGGGGATTCAGTACTTC. It encodes CASSPGGIQYF.

The table lists this clonotype with a few counts. This chain uses TRBV7-2 with TRBJ2-7; possibly TRBD2 for D (6 bases). The ends were cut back, 1 base at V and 2 bases at J, with 12 bases in the middle. The CDR3 loop spans 15 amino acids. Germline CDR1 reads SGHTA; CDR2 reads FQGNSA. Here the CDR3 DNA reads TGTGCCAGCAGCTTAGAGGGACTCACCACCTACGAGCAGTACTTC. Its translation is CASSLEGLTTYEQYF.

V usage is TRBV28 and J usage is TRBJ2-7; TRBD1 aligns across 9 bases. The CDR3 totals 15 residues. Germline V gene data show CDR1 as MDHEN and CDR2 as SYDVKM. The trim removed 7 bases at V and 2 bases at J, leaving 9 bases unmatched. The CDR3 is CASIPTGQGAYEQYF. The CDR3 nucleotides are TGTGCCAGCATCCCAACGGGACAGGGCGCCTACGAGCAGTACTTC.

This clonotype was seen a handful of times. This rearrangement joins TRBV27 to TRBJ2-7, with D possibly being TRBD1 (6 bases). The V gene's germline CDR1 is MNHEY and CDR2 SMNVEV (reference sequence). The CDR3 spans 14 residues. V lost 8 bases and J 4 bases, leaving 18 bases between the germline ends. The CDR3, as DNA: TGTGCCAGCTGGACCAGGGGCCGACAGTACGAGCAGTACTTC. It codes for CASWTRGRQYEQYF.

The chain carries TRBV20-1 and TRBJ1-1, with unresolved D. V was shortened by 3 bases and J by 3 bases, with 8 bases between the two germline ends. This CDR3 is 12 amino acids long. The V gene's germline CDR1 is DFQATT and CDR2 SNEGSKA (reference sequence). The CDR3 nucleotides read TGCAGTGCTAGGATGGGTTACACTGAAGCTTTCTTT. This encodes CSARMGYTEAFF.

This chain connects TRBV4-3 to TRBJ2-7; D gene uncertain. The CDR3 totals 15 residues. V was clipped by 0 bases and J by 7 bases, with 16 bases between them. The germline gives CDR1 LGHNA, CDR2 YSLEER. DNA of the CDR3: TGCGCCAGCAGCCAAGATCTGAGTTCGGGTGAAGAGCAGTACTTC. Amino acid sequence: CASSQDLSSGEEQYF.

This chain connects TRBV7-2 to TRBJ1-5, with D perhaps matching TRBD1 (6 bases). Germline V lookup: CDR1 SGHTA, CDR2 FQGNSA. The CDR3 is 16 residues long. V gave up 7 bases and J gave up 1 base, with 17 bases separating them. The chain's CDR3 is CASTRGARSSNQPQHF. The DNA of the CDR3 is TGTGCCAGCACCAGGGGCGCGCGGTCGAGCAATCAGCCCCAGCATTTT.

This clonotype came up a few times. The gene calls are TRBV20-1 and TRBJ1-6, with 7 nucleotides matching TRBD1. Germline lookup yields CDR1 DFQATT and CDR2 SNEGSKA (reference sequence). The V segment lost 3 bases and the J segment 1 base; nucleotides outside the gene matches: 9. This CDR3 has 17 amino acids. The CDR3 reads CSARRGQLPSYNSPLHF. The CDR3 DNA is TGCAGTGCTAGGAGGGGACAGCTACCTTCCTATAATTCACCCCTCCACTTT.

This clonotype was seen more than once but under ten times. V gene TRBV7-2 combines with J gene TRBJ2-7; no clear D gene. The V gene lost 3 bases and the J gene lost 6 bases, with 15 bases spanning the gap. The CDR3 spans 14 residues. The germline CDR1 and CDR2 sequences are SGHTA and FQGNSA. In nucleotides, the CDR3 is TGTGCCAGCAGCTTCGGGCTCCCTGAGCCCGAGCAGTACTTC. Translating gives CASSFGLPEPEQYF.

In its sample, this clonotype was seen a few times. This chain connects TRBV6-1 to TRBJ2-1, with 7 bases lining up with TRBD2. This CDR3 contains 16 residues. V lost 6 bases, J lost 6 bases, and 14 bases stayed unmatched. CDR1 and CDR2 from the germline V gene are MNHNS and SASEGT. CDR3 sequence (DNA): TGTGCCAGCAGCCCTCTAGCGGCCGCAGCCCCCAATGAGCAGTTCTTC. Translated: CASSPLAAAAPNEQFF.

The gene calls are TRBV14 and TRBJ2-5; no clear D. The V gene's germline CDR1 is SGHDN and CDR2 FVKESK. V lost 0 bases to trimming and J lost 4 bases, with 6 bases between them. The CDR3 loop spans 13 amino acids. CDR3 in DNA: TGTGCCAGCAGCCAAGAGCCAGGAGAGACCCAGTACTTC. It yields the protein CASSQEPGETQYF.

V gene TRBV7-9 combines with J gene TRBJ2-1; D remains ambiguous. The V gene's germline CDR1 is SEHNR and CDR2 FQNEAQ (reference sequence). V was pared by 2 bases and J by 6 bases, with 14 bases between. This CDR3 spans 15 amino acids. The CDR3 loop reads CASSLSSGTVNEQFF. In nucleotides, the CDR3 is TGTGCCAGCAGCTTAAGTTCCGGTACAGTCAATGAGCAGTTCTTC.

This clonotype was seen a few times. The chain recombines TRBV24-1 with TRBJ2-3; D might be TRBD1 (6 bases). Germline V gene sequence: CDR1 KGHDR, CDR2 SFDVKD. The length of the CDR3 is 15 residues. V lost 1 base and J lost 2, with 9 bases in between. The CDR3 sequence: CATSDFYRATDTQYF. CDR3 nucleotide sequence: TGTGCCACCAGTGATTTTTACAGGGCCACAGATACGCAGTATTTT.

This clonotype was counted only a few times. The CDR3 bases are TGTGCCAGCAGCTTAGACGGAGATACGCAGTATTTT. It yields the protein CASSLDGDTQYF. The rearrangement uses TRBV7-9 and TRBJ2-3; no firm D call. CDR1 is SEHNR, CDR2 FQNEAQ, per germline (reference sequence). V gave up 1 base and J gave up 5 bases, with 4 bases separating them. CDR3 size: 12 residues.